The 18 T cell receptor beta chains listed next were all sequenced from one sample in a study of human T cells and chemical hapten exposure. The sample's time point: patch test 1, 2 weeks after DPC sensitization. Specified treatment: therapeutic diphenylcyclopropenone sensitization with weekly scalp DPC. TCRdb independently ran MiXCR on the RACE reads; one entry per CDR3 protein. The data contain 380,000 or so distinct CDR3 sequences, more than 4.5% of them singletons. The input for sequencing was whole blood, taken in connection with sensitization to the hapten diphenylcyclopropenone (DPC). The origin of the receptors is a woman aged 45 to 65 with alopecia areata. Some clones in this sample may be carry-over from other donors' samples.

This clonotype showed up many times. This chain connects TRBV20-1 to TRBJ1-1; D perhaps matches TRBD1 (6 bases). Germline V gene sequence: CDR1 DFQATT, CDR2 SNEGSKA (reference sequence). The CDR3 totals 13 residues. Trimming cost V 0 bases and J 5 bases, with 10 bases left between them. The CDR3 protein is CSAREGARTEAFF. The CDR3 coding sequence is TGCAGTGCTAGAGAGGGGGCGAGAACTGAAGCTTTCTTT.

The genes are TRBV27 and TRBJ1-1; D call uncertain. Trimming cost V 6 bases and J 0 bases, with 11 bases left between them. The CDR3 extends over 14 amino acids. CDR1 is MNHEY and CDR2 is SMNVEV in the germline V gene (reference sequence). CDR3 in amino acids: CASRVPEMNTEAFF. The CDR3 DNA reads TGTGCCAGCAGGGTACCCGAAATGAACACTGAAGCTTTCTTT.

V is TRBV6-1 and J is TRBJ1-6, with TRBD1 matching 9 bases. J lost 7 bases, V lost 7 bases, and 8 bases had no gene match. Germline V gene sequence: CDR1 MNHNS, CDR2 SASEGT. This CDR3 has 15 amino acids. The CDR3 sequence: CASKLGQGHNSPLHF. The CDR3 DNA is TGTGCCAGCAAACTTGGACAGGGGCACAATTCACCCCTCCACTTT.

There are many counts of this clonotype. The J gene is TRBJ1-6, the V gene TRBV25-1, with D unclear. Trimming stripped 4 bases from V and 4 bases from J, with 8 bases between. CDR1 is MGHDK and CDR2 is SYGVNS in the germline V gene. This CDR3 has 14 amino acids. The CDR3, as DNA: TGTGCCAGCAGTGGGACCGGGTATAATTCACCCCTCCACTTT. Translated, it gives CASSGTGYNSPLHF.

Turning to this clonotype: A read error may explain this, as a much larger clone is one base away. V gene TRBV7-6 combines with J gene TRBJ1-1; 7 positions match TRBD1. The V gene end was trimmed by 5 bases and the J gene end by 0 bases; junction bases not matched to a gene: 3. The germline gives CDR1 SGHVS, CDR2 FNYEAQ. CDR3 length equals 14 residues. The CDR3 nucleotides read TGTGCCAGCAGCCGCGGACAGGTGAACACTGAAGCTTTCTTT. Protein: CASSRGQVNTEAFF.

The sample holds many counts of this clonotype. The chain recombines TRBV20-1 with TRBJ2-7; D perhaps matches TRBD2 (6 bases). Germline V lookup: CDR1 DFQATT, CDR2 SNEGSKA (reference sequence). Trimming took off 6 bases at V and 5 bases at J, with 17 bases between the two ends. This CDR3 is built from 13 residues. The CDR3 nucleotides read TGCAGTGCCGTACTAGCTAGGGTCCACGAGCAGTACTTC. It specifies CSAVLARVHEQYF.

There are many counts of this clonotype. One end of the junction is discordant with germline, which a read error may explain. V usage is TRBV7-2 and J usage is TRBJ2-1; D not resolved. In germline, CDR1 is SGHTA, CDR2 FQGNSA. The CDR3 length is 13 residues. The CDR3 DNA sequence: TGTGCCAGCAGTTTAGGAGAAGCGTTTGAGCAGTTCTTC. It is translated as CASSLGEAFEQFF.

This clonotype was counted a few times. The rearrangement uses TRBV10-2 and TRBJ2-5, with D possibly being TRBD2 (6 bases). Germline V CDR1 and CDR2: WSHSY, SAAADI. CDR3 length: 15 residues. V lost 3 bases to trimming and J lost 1 base, with 12 bases between them. This CDR3 reads CASSEVAGSQETQYF. The CDR3 DNA follows: TGCGCCAGCAGTGAAGTGGCGGGAAGCCAAGAGACCCAGTACTTC.

This chain connects TRBV4-2 to TRBJ1-1, with no clear D. The CDR3 runs to 14 residues. V was trimmed by 0 bases and J by 0 bases, leaving 5 bases between them. Germline V gives CDR1 LGHNA, CDR2 YNFKEQ. The CDR3 reads CASSQDGVNTEAFF. Here the CDR3 DNA reads TGTGCCAGCAGCCAAGACGGGGTGAACACTGAAGCTTTCTTT.

In its sample, this clonotype was seen many times. V usage is TRBV4-1 and J usage is TRBJ2-7; D possibly corresponds to TRBD2 (5 bases). The V end was cut by 4 bases, the J end by 1 base, with 14 bases between. The germline V gene has CDR1 MGHRA and CDR2 YSYEKL. The CDR3 loop spans 15 amino acids. CDR3 in amino acids: CASSRGGDVSYEQYF. CDR3 DNA sequence: TGCGCCAGCAGCCGTGGAGGAGACGTATCCTACGAGCAGTACTTC.

This clonotype occurred a few times. The genes are TRBV5-1 and TRBJ1-2; perhaps TRBD1 as D (6 bases). The V end lost 0 bases, the J end lost 10 bases, and 19 bases lay between the germline ends. Germline values: CDR1 SGHRS, CDR2 YFSETQ. The CDR3 is 15 residues long. CDR3 protein: CASSLDQGRTVLYTF. The CDR3 nucleotides read TGCGCCAGCAGCTTGGACCAGGGGAGGACTGTCCTCTACACCTTC.

This clonotype appeared many times. This chain connects TRBV24-1 to TRBJ2-3; no clear D gene. CDR3 length: 12 residues. Germline assignment: CDR1 KGHDR and CDR2 SFDVKD. Trimming removed 3 bases from V and 9 bases from J, with 9 bases in between. CDR3 nucleotide sequence: TGTGCCACCAGTGATAGGGCCCAGACGCAGTATTTT. Residues: CATSDRAQTQYF.

This rearrangement joins TRBV4-2 to TRBJ2-1; D may be TRBD2 (5 bases). Germline CDR1 reads LGHNA; CDR2 reads YNFKEQ. Trimming stripped 4 bases from V and 8 bases from J, with 27 bases between. The length of the CDR3 is 18 residues. The CDR3 spells CASSRTRGAVLSDDEQFF. Written as DNA, the CDR3 is TGTGCCAGCAGCCGAACCCGCGGAGCGGTTTTATCAGATGATGAGCAGTTCTTC.

This clonotype came up many times. This chain links TRBV7-2 with TRBJ1-1; weak D call: TRBD1 (5 bases). CDR3 length: 14 residues. Trimming left V 1 base short and J 4 bases short, with 10 bases between. In germline, CDR1 is SGHTA, CDR2 FQGNSA. The CDR3 here is CASSLEGVGTEAFF. CDR3 DNA sequence: TGTGCCAGCAGCTTAGAAGGGGTAGGCACTGAAGCTTTCTTT.

This clonotype was counted many times. V and J are TRBV28 and TRBJ2-5, with unresolved D. CDR1 is MDHEN, CDR2 SYDVKM, per germline. Trimming left V 2 bases short and J 5 bases short, with 9 bases between. The CDR3 totals 13 residues. This CDR3 is CASSLQAPETQYF. The CDR3 nucleotides read TGTGCCAGCAGTTTACAGGCTCCGGAGACCCAGTACTTC.

This clonotype was recorded many times. The chain links TRBV7-2 to TRBJ2-1, with 9 positions matching TRBD2. The V segment lost 5 bases and the J segment 9 bases; nucleotides outside the gene matches: 14. Germline V gene sequence: CDR1 SGHTA, CDR2 FQGNSA. The CDR3 is made up of 16 amino acids. The CDR3 sequence is CASSPRGTSSSIEQFF. The CDR3 DNA follows: TGTGCCAGCAGCCCCCGCGGGACTAGCTCGTCCATTGAGCAGTTCTTC.

In this sample, this clonotype turned up many times. The chain recombines TRBV28 with TRBJ1-1; D unresolved. There are 13 residues in the CDR3. V gave up 1 base and J gave up 10 bases, with 13 bases separating them. Per germline, CDR1 MDHEN and CDR2 SYDVKM. The CDR3 region has the DNA TGTGCCAGCAGTTTATTAGGCCGACGGGGAGCTTTCTTT. This sequence encodes CASSLLGRRGAFF.

The chain couples TRBV18 to TRBJ1-1; D is uncertain. V was clipped by 5 bases and J by 7 bases, with 14 bases between them. CDR3 size: 13 residues. Germline CDR1 is KGHSH and CDR2 is LQKENI. As DNA, the CDR3 is TGTGCCAGCTCAGATTGGCCGAGCGGTGAAGCTTTCTTT. Translation: CASSDWPSGEAFF. Supplemented by reference TRBV18 and TRBJ1-1, the full variable domain reads NAGVMQNPRHLVRRRGQEARLRCSPMKGHSHVYWYRQLPEEGLKFMVYLQKENIIDESGMPKERFSAEFPKEGPSILRIQQVVRGDSAAYFCASSDWPSGEAFFGQGTRLTVV.